This TCR beta chain stems from a study of blood T cell repertoires in COVID-19. At the level of the study: Acute-phase and convalescent COVID-19 samples originated in the United States, Italy and Spain. Nucleic acid was either cDNA or gDNA, and it came from T cells, B-cell-depleted T cells, or PBMCs.

The authors' processing: Researchers report that nucleated cell counts were estimated from reference gene primer amplification. The method was immunoSEQ multiplex PCR; TCRdb's version includes in-frame clones alone and lacks a portion of them. That table is the source of V, J and clone size, and D and trimming were worked out from the DNA. The repertoire holds about 90,000 clones, 80% to 90% seen once, with about 15% in the top ten. The germline CDR1 and CDR2 sequences are SGDLS and YYNGEE. Unmatched junction bases numbered 2, after V lost 0 bases and J lost 1 base. The CDR3 runs 16 residues. The receptor was derived from a human donor in a cohort sampled during active COVID-19. What was sequenced was peripheral blood. The chain combines TRBV9 with TRBJ2-1, with 9 bases aligning to TRBD1. CDR3 in amino acids: CASSVGQGGSYNEQFF. The CDR3 region has the DNA TGTGCCAGCAGCGTAGGACAGGGGGGATCCTACAATGAGCAGTTCTTC.